This T cell receptor (beta chain) derives from a study of cytomegalovirus exposure and HLA in healthy donors. Study-wide results and caveats: 87-base-pair reads could not separate some V segments, including TRBV6-2 and TRBV6-3.

PCR used 60 Vbeta primers and 13 Jbeta primers. Repertoires were generated with immunoSEQ multiplex PCR, while TCRdb's copy carries only in-frame clones and drops some. The sample holds 170,000 or so clones, around 81% seen once. A note on this clone: Its antigen is not identified.

CDR3 size: 15 residues. Per the germline V gene, CDR1 is MNHEY and CDR2 is SVGAGI. With 5 bases clipped from V and 7 bases from J, the junction kept 9 bases outside the gene matches. This sequence joins TRBV6-5 and TRBJ1-5; 9 bases are shared with TRBD1. The TCR sequence derives from a man in his forties in good health and CMV-seronegative. Sequencing used PBMCs. CDR3 nucleotide sequence: TGTGCCAGCAGTCCGACGGACAGGGGTAGACAGCCCCAGCATTTT. Protein: CASSPTDRGRQPQHF.